This passage covers 3 T cell receptor beta chains from one sample sequenced in a study of control samples from healthy donors and cancer patients. TCRdb's copy holds only in-frame clones and misses some; the assay was immunoSEQ multiplex PCR. Among roughly 200,000 clones listed, around 93% were seen once. Sequenced input: blood. Every receptor here comes from a man aged 30-40 years in good health.

The chain carries TRBV7-8 and TRBJ1-2; tentative D call: TRBD1 (5 bases). V lost 1 base, J lost 4 bases, and 7 bases lay in between. Germline V CDR1 and CDR2: SGHVS, FQNEAQ. There are 13 residues in the CDR3. CDR3 residues: CASSLGGGYGYTF. In DNA form, the CDR3 reads TGTGCCAGCAGCTTAGGGGGCGGCTATGGCTACACCTTC.

J is TRBJ1-2 and V is TRBV2, with D maybe TRBD1 (6 bases). This CDR3 spans 14 amino acids. Trimming stripped 6 bases from V and 10 bases from J, with 21 bases between. The germline V gene encodes CDR1 SNHLY and CDR2 FYNNEI. CDR3 region: CASSSRGASGFYTF. CDR3 nucleotide sequence: TGTGCCAGCAGCTCCCGGGGGGCATCGGGGTTCTACACCTTC.

This chain links TRBV3-1 (or the pseudogene TRBV3-2) with TRBJ2-2; 7 bases line up with TRBD2. Germline V gene data show CDR1 as LGHDT and CDR2 as YNNKEL (reference sequence). This CDR3 comprises 18 residues. V shed 2 bases and J 2 bases; nucleotides not matched to a gene: 11. Here the CDR3 reads CASSQSIRERGNTGELFF. As DNA, the CDR3 is TGTGCCAGCAGCCAAAGCATCCGGGAGCGGGGAAACACCGGGGAGCTGTTTTTT.